This record looks at one T cell receptor beta chain sequence and its context. This entry comes from a study of OX40 agonist ivuxolimab in advanced cancers. V was trimmed by 0 bases and J by 11 bases, leaving 8 bases between them. This CDR3 region has 12 residues. Per the germline V gene, CDR1 is KGHSY and CDR2 is FQNENV. Libraries were prepared by immunoSEQ multiplex PCR; TCRdb keeps only in-frame clonotypes and omits some of them. The sample includes roughly 68,000 clones, 89% seen only once; the top ten take roughly 4%. This receptor was taken from an adult with an advanced solid tumor such as melanoma, head and neck, liver or kidney cancer. The sequencing here drew on CD4+ or CD8+ T cells sorted from blood, taken in a trial of the OX40 agonist ivuxolimab. The chain has TRBV16 and TRBJ1-5; D is unresolved. The CDR3 DNA follows: TGTGCCAGCAGCCAATCCTACGGGTCCCAGCATTTT. Protein sequence: CASSQSYGSQHF.